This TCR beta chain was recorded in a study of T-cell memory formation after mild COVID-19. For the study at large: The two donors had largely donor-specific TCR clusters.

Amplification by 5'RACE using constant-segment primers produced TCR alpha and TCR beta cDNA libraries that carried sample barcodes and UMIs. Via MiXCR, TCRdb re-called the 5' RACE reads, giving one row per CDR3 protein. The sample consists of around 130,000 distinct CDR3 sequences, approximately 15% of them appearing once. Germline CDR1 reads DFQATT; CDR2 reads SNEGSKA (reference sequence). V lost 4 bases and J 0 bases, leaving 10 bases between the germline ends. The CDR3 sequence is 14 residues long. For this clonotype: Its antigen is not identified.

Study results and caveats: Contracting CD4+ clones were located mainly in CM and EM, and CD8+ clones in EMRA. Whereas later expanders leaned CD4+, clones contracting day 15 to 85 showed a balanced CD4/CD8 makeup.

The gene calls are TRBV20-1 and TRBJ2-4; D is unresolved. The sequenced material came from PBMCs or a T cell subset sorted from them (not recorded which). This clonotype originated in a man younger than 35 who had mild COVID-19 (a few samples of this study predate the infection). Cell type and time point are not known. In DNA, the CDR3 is TGCAGTGCTAAACAGCCCCTAGCCAAAAACATTCAGTACTTC. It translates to CSAKQPLAKNIQYF.